This T cell receptor (beta chain) was retrieved from a study of blood T cells in healthy people across ages. A J-beta primer mix and a sample-barcoded 5' primer were used in a second PCR of about 7 to 12 cycles. The template-switch adaptor, which had 12 random nucleotides, put a tag on each cDNA molecule. TCRdb re-called the 5' RACE reads with MiXCR, one entry per CDR3 protein. This table has fewer than 800,000 distinct CDR3 sequences, 32% appearing once. This clonotype appeared many times. No antigen is known for it. The study, taken as a whole, reports: TCR beta diversity per million T cells fell roughly linearly with age.

With 2 bases removed from V and 6 bases from J, the gap between germline ends came to 16 bases. This CDR3 region has 15 residues. Looked up from germline, CDR1 is MNHEY and CDR2 is SVGAGI. Donation came from healthy Caucasian individuals in Russia who were aged about 6 to 90. PBMCs were isolated at a quantity of at least 7 million per sample. Sequenced: blood. V and J are TRBV6-5 and TRBJ1-2, with D perhaps matching TRBD1 (6 bases). This receptor was taken from a woman older than 75 in good health. CDR3 loop: CASSYRGAGSHGYTF. DNA for the CDR3: TGTGCCAGCAGTTACCGGGGGGCCGGGAGCCATGGCTACACCTTC.